One and the same sample provided the 3 T cell receptor beta chains below, sequenced in a study of CD8 T cells in ankylosing spondylitis. General study points: Characteristic, it appeared, of ankylosing spondylitis blood was a TCR beta motif of about eight highly homologous variants.

TCRdb passed the 5' RACE reads through MiXCR, listing each CDR3 protein once. The sample carries around 490,000 distinct CDR3 sequences, about 5.2% recorded once. No antigen is known for these receptors. Sequenced sample: blood, either unsorted or a sorted T cell fraction (not recorded which). These receptors came from a male donor with ankylosing spondylitis.

This clonotype was seen at least ten times. V is TRBV18 and J is TRBJ1-1; D gene uncertain. The germline V and J ends were trimmed by 0 bases and 5 bases, with 10 bases remaining between them. Looked up from germline, CDR1 is KGHSH and CDR2 is LQKENI. This CDR3 contains 14 residues. The CDR3 here is CASSPPMGWTEAFF. In DNA, the CDR3 is TGTGCCAGCTCACCACCTATGGGATGGACTGAAGCTTTCTTT.

V is TRBV11-3 and J is TRBJ2-3; a weak D match, TRBD2 (5 bases). There are 13 residues in the CDR3. Trimming took 3 bases from V and 2 from J, leaving 6 bases between them. Germline V gene data show CDR1 as SGHNT and CDR2 as YENEEA. The CDR3 DNA sequence: TGTGCCAGCAGCTTTCGGGACACAGATACGCAGTATTTT. Translation: CASSFRDTDTQYF.

This clonotype was seen at least ten times. This chain links TRBV5-1 with TRBJ1-2, with D tentatively TRBD1 (6 bases). The germline gives CDR1 SGHRS, CDR2 YFSETQ. CDR3 size: 14 residues. V was trimmed by 0 bases and J by 4 bases, leaving 10 bases between them. The CDR3 nucleotides are TGCGCCAGCAGCTTGGCCCCGGACAGCTATGGCTACACCTTC. Translating it yields CASSLAPDSYGYTF.